A selection of T cell receptor beta chains follows, all from one sample in a study of neurological immune-mediated disorders. Each CDR3 protein is one row after TCRdb ran MiXCR on the 5' RACE reads. The sample lists about 50,000 distinct CDR3 sequences, approximately 10% seen once, with 5.3% in the top ten. Specimen: PBMCs. These receptors came from an older man with HTLV-1-associated myelopathy (HAM/TSP). Each CDR3 is given with its conserved first and last residue. The D gene is left open where the match is weak. Clone size appears in some rows only: once, few, many, or a class for an expanded clone.

>many|15|TRBD2|TRBV7-2|TRBJ2-1
TGTGCCAGCAGCTTAGTGTCTAGCGGGAGTGCTGAGCAGTTCTTC
CASSLVSSGSAEQFF
>many|14|-|TRBV9|TRBJ1-2
TGTGCCAGCAGCGTAGGAGGGTTAGAAACGGGCTACACCTTC
CASSVGGLETGYTF
>few|16|TRBD1|TRBV20-1|TRBJ1-1
TGCAGTGCTCCCAGGGGGGTGGGGAGCGTTAACACTGAAGCTTTCTTT
CSAPRGVGSVNTEAFF
>many|15|TRBD2|TRBV28|TRBJ2-5
TGTGCCAGCAGTTTATACGTAGCGGGAACTGAGACCCAGTACTTC
CASSLYVAGTETQYF
>many|11|-|TRBV7-6|TRBJ2-3
TGTGCCAGCGGCAGCACAGATACGCAGTATTTT
CASGSTDTQYF
>many|12|-|TRBV29-1|TRBJ2-3
TGCAGCGCCCCTGGACACACAGATACGCAGTATTTT
CSAPGHTDTQYF
>-|16|TRBD2|TRBV11-3|TRBJ2-1
TGTGCCAGCAGCCCCGGCCACACTAGCGGTTCCAATGATCAGTTCTTC
CASSPGHTSGSNDQFF
>many|17|-|TRBV20-1|TRBJ2-1
TGCAGTGCTCCCCCTCCCTTTGAACAAAGCTCCTACAATGAGCAGTTCTTC
CSAPPPFEQSSYNEQFF
>many|15|TRBD1|TRBV5-1|TRBJ2-1
TGCGCCAGCAGCGTAAGACAGGGTTCGGGTAATGAGCAGTTCTTC
CASSVRQGSGNEQFF
>-|14|-|TRBV7-3|TRBJ2-2
TGTGCCAGCAGCTTTGGCACGAACACCGGGGAGCTGTTTTTT
CASSFGTNTGELFF
>many|17|TRBD1|TRBV3-1|TRBJ2-2
TGTGCCAGCAGCCAAGAGGCGGGGACAGGGTACACCGGGGAGCTGTTTTTT
CASSQEAGTGYTGELFF
>many|13|-|TRBV12-5|TRBJ1-1
TGTGCTAGTGGGCCTACAGCGAACACTGAAGCTTTCTTT
CASGPTANTEAFF
>many|15|TRBD1|TRBV6-5|TRBJ2-2
TGTGCCAGCAGTTACCGACAGGGGAACACCGGGGAGCTGTTTTTT
CASSYRQGNTGELFF
>many|13|-|TRBV20-1|TRBJ1-4
TGCAGTGCTAGAGGACGGGGGGTGGAAAAACTGTTTTTT
CSARGRGVEKLFF
>many|15|TRBD2|TRBV20-1|TRBJ2-1
TGCAGTGCTTCGAAGACTAGCGGGGGGAGGAATGAGCAGTTCTTC
CSASKTSGGRNEQFF
>many|15|-|TRBV7-8|TRBJ2-3
TGTGCCAGCAGCTTAGAAGCGGCCAGCACAGATACGCAGTATTTT
CASSLEAASTDTQYF
>many|13|-|TRBV12-3/TRBV12-4|TRBJ1-4
TGTGCCAGCCACGAGGGTTCACGGGGAAAACTGTTTTTT
CASHEGSRGKLFF
>many|14|-|TRBV9|TRBJ2-7
TGTGCCAGCAGCGGCGGACCGGCGTCCTACGAGCAGTACTTC
CASSGGPASYEQYF
>many|15|TRBD2|TRBV7-6|TRBJ2-2
TGTGCCAGCAGCTTAGGGACTAGAAATTCCGGGGAGCTGTTTTTT
CASSLGTRNSGELFF
>many|19|TRBD1|TRBV9|TRBJ2-6
TGTGCCAGCAGCCCGAACGTCGGGACAGGGGTGTCTGGGGCCAACGTCCTGACTTTC
CASSPNVGTGVSGANVLTF
>many|19|TRBD1|TRBV6-5|TRBJ2-3
TGTGCCAGCAGTTACAAGCCGACAGGGGGCCAAAAGGGAACAGATACGCAGTATTTT
CASSYKPTGGQKGTDTQYF
>few|10|-|TRBV5-6|TRBJ2-1
TGTGCCAGGAGAGACAATGAGCAGTTCTTC
CARRDNEQFF
>-|15|-|TRBV10-3|TRBJ2-7
TGTGCCATCAGTTTTGGGACGTCGTCAGCCTACGAGCAGTACTTC
CAISFGTSSAYEQYF
>many|8|-|TRBV29-1|TRBJ1-1
TGCAGCGTTGGCAGCGCTTTCTTT
CSVGSAFF
>many|14|-|TRBV7-3|TRBJ2-7
TGTGCCAGCAGACCCCGGGACCGACTCTACGAGCAGTACTTC
CASRPRDRLYEQYF
>many|15|-|TRBV18|TRBJ2-7
TGTGCCAGCTCGCCTTCTTACGGGGGCTCCTACGAGCAGTACTTC
CASSPSYGGSYEQYF
>many|15|TRBD2|TRBV7-2|TRBJ2-1
TGTGCCTGTCGACTAGCGGGAGCGCAGAGTGGTGAGCAGTTCTTC
CACRLAGAQSGEQFF
>many|14|-|TRBV28|TRBJ1-1
TGTGCCAGCAGTTTCGAAACTCTAAGGGGGAGAGCTTTCTTT
CASSFETLRGRAFF
>many|16|-|TRBV4-3|TRBJ2-3
TGCGCCAGCAGCCCCTCCGGGGCATCAGGAGCAGATACGCAGTATTTT
CASSPSGASGADTQYF
>many|16|TRBD2|TRBV6-5|TRBJ2-2
TGTGCCACCCGTGATAGCGGGCTAATCCCCCCCGGGGAGCTGTTTTTT
CATRDSGLIPPGELFF
>many|15|TRBD2|TRBV5-1|TRBJ2-1
TGCGCCAGCAGGGCCGGCGGGAGTTCATATAATGAGCAGTTCTTC
CASRAGGSSYNEQFF
>few|11|-|TRBV28|TRBJ2-7
TGTGCCAGCAGTATCTTGTACGAGCAGTACTTC
CASSILYEQYF
>few|15|TRBD2|TRBV7-3|TRBJ2-3
TGTGCCAGCAGCTTAGGGACTAGCGTAACAGATACGCAGTATTTT
CASSLGTSVTDTQYF
>many|12|-|TRBV10-3|TRBJ2-7
TGTGCCATCAGTGAGTCGAATTACGAGCAGTACTTC
CAISESNYEQYF
>-|11|-|TRBV2|TRBJ2-2
TGTGCCAAAAAGATCACCGGGGAGCTGTTTTTT
CAKKITGELFF
>few|15|TRBD2|TRBV6-6|TRBJ2-1
TGTGCCAGCCGGGGGAGCGGGAGTTCCTACAATGAGCAGTTCTTC
CASRGSGSSYNEQFF
>many|13|TRBD1|TRBV20-1|TRBJ2-7
TGCAGTGCCCTCCGGGACAGAGCCTACGAGCAGTACTTC
CSALRDRAYEQYF
>many|19|TRBD1|TRBV10-3|TRBJ1-5
TGTGCCATCAGTGAGTCGGGGACAGGGGGCATGATCGGCAATCAGCCCCAGCATTTT
CAISESGTGGMIGNQPQHF
>many|17|TRBD2|TRBV7-2|TRBJ2-7
TGTGCCAGCAGCTCCCCCCTGCGCGGGAGACTCTCCTACGAGCAGTACTTC
CASSSPLRGRLSYEQYF
>many|15|TRBD2|TRBV5-4|TRBJ2-3
TGTGCCAGCAGCTTAAATGCGGGAGCTGGAGATACGCAGTATTTT
CASSLNAGAGDTQYF
>many|16|TRBD2|TRBV28|TRBJ2-2
TGTGCCAGCAGTCCCCTCGGGAGGAACAAAGGCGGGGAGCTGTTTTTT
CASSPLGRNKGGELFF
>many|12|TRBD2|TRBV25-1|TRBJ2-7
TGTGCCAGCAATCGGGGGGACTACGAGCAGTACTTC
CASNRGDYEQYF
>many|12|-|TRBV20-1|TRBJ2-7
TGCAGTGCCCCGGCCCCCCAGAGCGAGCAGTACTTC
CSAPAPQSEQYF
>many|15|TRBD2|TRBV7-2|TRBJ2-5
TGTGCCAGCAGCTCGACTAGCGGTTACCAAGAGACCCAGTACTTC
CASSSTSGYQETQYF
>many|14|-|TRBV27|TRBJ2-1
TGTGCCAGCAGTTTCAGGGATTACTACAATGAGCAGTTCTTC
CASSFRDYYNEQFF
>many|12|-|TRBV5-1|TRBJ2-2
TGCGCCAGCAGGGAGAACACCGGGGAGCTGTTTTTT
CASRENTGELFF
>many|18|-|TRBV6-5|TRBJ2-6
TGTGCCAGCACCAAACAGGGTTATAATATGGCTGGGGCCAACGTCCTGACTTTC
CASTKQGYNMAGANVLTF